These 18 T cell receptor beta chains were all obtained from the same sample, sequenced in a study of cytomegalovirus exposure and HLA in healthy donors. The assay was immunoSEQ multiplex PCR, and TCRdb's table has in-frame clones only and misses some. The repertoire holds about 150,000 clones, 85% to 90% seen once, with around 3.4% in the top ten. The specimen sequenced was PBMCs. These receptors all come from a woman between 18 and 29 years old in good health and CMV-seropositive.

The chain couples TRBV6-5 to TRBJ2-7; 13 bases map to TRBD2. The length of the CDR3 is 14 residues. Germline-derived CDR1 and CDR2 are MNHEY and SVGAGI. Trimming removed 5 bases from V and 4 bases from J; junction bases left unmatched: 2. CDR3 nucleotide sequence: TGTGCCAGCAGTAGGACTAGCGGGAGATACGAGCAGTACTTC. Translated, it gives CASSRTSGRYEQYF.

The genes are TRBV13 and TRBJ2-3; 10 bases map to TRBD2. The germline V gene has CDR1 PRHDT and CDR2 FYEKMQ (reference sequence). The CDR3 is made up of 15 amino acids. V lost 5 bases and J lost 1; bases outside the gene matches: 3. The CDR3 loop is CASSAGTSGTDTQYF. CDR3 sequence (DNA): TGTGCCAGCAGCGCTGGGACTAGCGGCACAGATACGCAGTATTTT.

The chain uses TRBV4-1 and TRBJ2-3; 14 nucleotides agree with TRBD2. The CDR3 has 17 amino acids. V lost 5 bases to trimming and J lost 5 bases; unmatched junction nucleotides: 9. Germline V gene sequence: CDR1 MGHRA, CDR2 YSYEKL. DNA for the CDR3: TGCGCCAGCAGCGGCCCGGGACTAGCGGGAGCGGTAGATACGCAGTATTTT. It encodes CASSGPGLAGAVDTQYF.

The V and J genes are TRBV28 and TRBJ1-5; the D is unclear. V was clipped by 3 bases and J by 2 bases, with 5 bases between them. The germline CDR1 and CDR2 sequences are MDHEN and SYDVKM. The CDR3 extends over 13 amino acids. The CDR3 reads CASSFQGNQPQHF. CDR3 in DNA: TGTGCCAGCAGTTTTCAGGGCAATCAGCCCCAGCATTTT.

The genes are TRBV5-1 and TRBJ1-4; TRBD1 matches at 9 bases. Trimming took 5 bases from V and 6 from J; bases not matched to a gene: 8. This CDR3 comprises 15 residues. Germline CDR1 and CDR2: SGHRS and YFSETQ. CDR3 nucleotides: TGCGCCAGCAGTCAGGCGGGACAGGGAGATGAAAAACTGTTTTTT. Translation gives CASSQAGQGDEKLFF. The complete variable domain, with remaining parts taken from reference TRBV5-1 and TRBJ1-4, reads KAGVTQTPRYLIKTRGQQVTLSCSPISGHRSVSWYQQTPGQGLQFLFEYFSETQRNKGNFPGRFSGRQFSNSRSEMNVSTLELGDSALYLCASSQAGQGDEKLFFGSGTQLSVL.

The chain links TRBV6-5 to TRBJ1-1; TRBD1 aligns across 8 bases. CDR1 is MNHEY, CDR2 SVGAGI, per germline. Trimming cost V 2 bases and J 11 bases; bases outside gene matches: 7. This CDR3 is built from 13 residues. The CDR3 DNA follows: TGTGCCAGCAGTTACCGACAGGGGATGTACGCTTTCTTT. Protein product: CASSYRQGMYAFF.

The rearrangement uses TRBV29-1 and TRBJ1-2; D possibly corresponds to TRBD1 (6 bases). Germline V gene data show CDR1 as SQVTM and CDR2 as ANQGSEA. V shed 8 bases and J shed 3 bases, with 28 bases lying between them. There are 17 residues in the CDR3. The CDR3 DNA follows: TGCAGCCTCTCGCCTACCCCGGGCAGGGGACGGGACTATGGCTACACCTTC. This translates into CSLSPTPGRGRDYGYTF.

J is TRBJ2-7 and V is TRBV4-2; TRBD2 might be the D (5 bases). CDR1 is LGHNA, CDR2 YNFKEQ, per germline. This CDR3 comprises 13 residues. Trimming shortened V by 0 bases and J by 6 bases, and 9 bases separated the two germline ends. For the CDR3, the DNA is TGTGCCAGCAGCCAAGATCGAGGGCTCGAGCAGTACTTC. It is translated as CASSQDRGLEQYF.

The chain uses TRBV11-1 and TRBJ1-1; weak D call: TRBD1 (6 bases). The CDR3 has 11 residues. V dropped 5 bases and J dropped 10 bases, with 11 bases sitting between them. CDR1 and CDR2 from the germline V gene are SGHAT and FQDESV (reference sequence). This chain's CDR3 is CASSAQGRAFF. CDR3 bases: TGTGCCAGCAGCGCCCAGGGGCGAGCTTTCTTT.

The chain recombines TRBV29-1 with TRBJ2-3; no clear D. V was trimmed by 4 bases and J by 3 bases, leaving 14 bases between them. The germline CDR1 and CDR2 sequences are SQVTM and ANQGSEA. The CDR3 has 14 residues. CDR3 loop: CSVVSGLKTDTQYF. The CDR3 DNA reads TGCAGCGTTGTATCCGGGTTAAAGACAGATACGCAGTATTTT.

This clone was picked up a small number of times. The chain has TRBV11-3 and TRBJ2-7, with TRBD2 identical over 9 bases. This CDR3 contains 13 residues. J gave up 7 bases and V 5 bases, and 6 bases lay outside the gene matches. Per germline, CDR1 SGHNT and CDR2 YENEEA. The CDR3 nucleotides read TGTGCCAGCAGCCTTAGCGGGAGTCGGGAGCAGTACTTC. It codes for CASSLSGSREQYF.

The DNA for the CDR3 is TGTGCCATCAGTGAAGGATCAACAGGGAGCTATGGCTACACCTTC. It encodes CAISEGSTGSYGYTF. This chain joins TRBV10-3 and TRBJ1-2; a possible D gene is TRBD1 (6 bases). The CDR3 consists of 15 residues. Trimming stripped 3 bases from V and 4 bases from J, with 15 bases between. Germline V gene lookup returns CDR1 ENHRY and CDR2 SYGVKD.

The chain has TRBV5-1 and TRBJ2-1; TRBD1 agrees at 7 bases. The CDR3 sequence is 15 residues long. V lost 3 bases and J lost 8; bases outside the gene matches: 11. Germline lookup yields CDR1 SGHRS and CDR2 YFSETQ. The CDR3 sequence: CASSSVPQGWDEQFF. The CDR3 DNA sequence: TGCGCCAGCAGCTCAGTACCACAGGGGTGGGATGAGCAGTTCTTC. Variable domain in full (rest from reference TRBV5-1 and TRBJ2-1): KAGVTQTPRYLIKTRGQQVTLSCSPISGHRSVSWYQQTPGQGLQFLFEYFSETQRNKGNFPGRFSGRQFSNSRSEMNVSTLELGDSALYLCASSSVPQGWDEQFFGPGTRLTVL.

J is TRBJ1-1 and V is TRBV11-3; D is unresolved. Deletions cut 1 base from V and 6 bases from J, with 9 bases between. This CDR3 is 13 amino acids long. Looked up from germline, CDR1 is SGHNT and CDR2 is YENEEA. The CDR3 here is CASSLVLAAEAFF. In DNA form, the CDR3 reads TGTGCCAGCAGCTTAGTTTTAGCAGCTGAAGCTTTCTTT.

This clone came up once. The chain uses TRBV30 and TRBJ2-7; 9 bases map to TRBD1. The CDR3 runs to 13 residues. After removal of 1 base from V and 3 bases from J, the junction contained 1 base not matched to a gene. Germline CDR1 is GTSNPN and CDR2 is SVGIG (reference sequence). CDR3 sequence: CAWSAGQGYEQYF. CDR3 in DNA: TGTGCCTGGAGTGCGGGACAGGGCTACGAGCAGTACTTC.

This chain uses TRBV6-6 with TRBJ1-3, with TRBD1 matching over 10 bases. The ends lost 2 bases at V and 4 bases at J; junction bases unmatched: 2. This CDR3 contains 15 residues. Germline V gene lookup returns CDR1 MNHNY and CDR2 SVGAGI (reference sequence). Written as DNA, the CDR3 is TGTGCCAGCAGTTACGGACAGGGGGGCGGAAACACCATATATTTT. Translation: CASSYGQGGGNTIYF.

The chain joins TRBV11-2 to TRBJ1-1; tentatively, D is TRBD1 (5 bases). V lost 3 bases and J lost 5, with 13 bases in between. The CDR3 spans 14 residues. Germline loops: CDR1 SGHAT, CDR2 FQNNGV. This chain's CDR3 is CASSFQGSGTEAFF. The CDR3 DNA follows: TGTGCCAGCAGCTTCCAGGGAAGTGGGACTGAAGCTTTCTTT.

The genes are TRBV4-1 and TRBJ2-1; a weak D match, TRBD2 (6 bases). V dropped 3 bases and J dropped 6 bases, with 18 bases sitting between them. The CDR3 covers 16 residues. Per the germline V gene, CDR1 is MGHRA and CDR2 is YSYEKL. The CDR3 loop is CASSHGERAGPNEQFF. Here the CDR3 DNA reads TGCGCCAGCAGCCATGGGGAGCGGGCTGGACCCAATGAGCAGTTCTTC.